The 32 T cell receptor beta chains below come from one sample, sequenced in a study of cytomegalovirus exposure and HLA in healthy donors. Vbeta (60) and Jbeta (13) primers were used in the PCR. Some clones are missing from TCRdb's copy, which holds only in-frame ones; the method was immunoSEQ multiplex PCR. The sample holds 74,000 or so clones. What was sequenced was PBMCs. Every receptor here comes from a woman in her sixties or seventies in good health and CMV-seronegative.

This chain connects TRBV19 to TRBJ1-1; D gene unclear. Per germline, CDR1 LNHDA and CDR2 SQIVND (reference sequence). CDR3 length: 12 residues. Between the trimmed V and J ends, which lost 5 bases and 11 bases, there was a span of 15 bases. This CDR3 reads CASSPIQWEAFF. CDR3 in DNA: TGTGCCAGTAGTCCGATACAGTGGGAGGCTTTCTTT.

A note on this clone: An end of the junction does not agree with germline; a read error may underlie this. The chain links TRBV10-3 to TRBJ2-3; perhaps TRBD2 as D (7 bases). Germline V lookup: CDR1 ENHRY, CDR2 SYGVKD. This CDR3 region has 12 residues. CDR3 in amino acids: CAISGGGRLKNF. The CDR3 nucleotides read TGTGCCATCAGTGGGGGGGGGCGGCTAAAGAATTTT.

This rearrangement joins TRBV2 to TRBJ2-1; TRBD2 might be the D (6 bases). Trimming left V 7 bases short and J 9 bases short, with 19 bases between. This CDR3 region has 14 residues. CDR1 and CDR2 (germline): SNHLY, FYNNEI. CDR3 region: CASTPFMGGGEQFF. In nucleotides, the CDR3 is TGTGCCAGCACCCCATTTATGGGAGGAGGTGAGCAGTTCTTC. Full variable domain (outside the CDR3, taken from reference TRBV2 and TRBJ2-1): EPEVTQTPSHQVTQMGQEVILRCVPISNHLYFYWYRQILGQKVEFLVSFYNNEISEKSEIFDDQFSVERPDGSNFTLKIRSTKLEDSAMYFCASTPFMGGGEQFFGPGTRLTVL.

The chain links TRBV7-9 to TRBJ2-3, with D maybe TRBD1 (6 bases). Germline V gene sequence: CDR1 SEHNR, CDR2 FQNEAQ (reference sequence). This CDR3 region has 15 residues. Trimming cost V 7 bases and J 0 bases, with 14 bases left between them. CDR3 nucleotide sequence: TGTGCCAGCACGCTACAGGGAGTCAGCACAGATACGCAGTATTTT. Amino acids: CASTLQGVSTDTQYF.

The chain employs TRBV2 and TRBJ2-7; 8 bases align to TRBD1. Trimming cost V 8 bases and J 5 bases; bases outside gene matches: 11. This CDR3 spans 14 amino acids. Looked up from germline, CDR1 is SNHLY and CDR2 is FYNNEI. In DNA, the CDR3 is TGTGCCAGCGGATTGGGACAGGCGGAAAACGAGCAGTACTTC. Its protein is CASGLGQAENEQYF.

V and J are TRBV7-3 and TRBJ2-6; weak D call: TRBD1 (5 bases). Germline V lookup: CDR1 SGHTA, CDR2 FQGTGA. Trimming removed 3 bases from V and 2 bases from J, with 8 bases in between. The CDR3 extends over 15 amino acids. As DNA, the CDR3 is TGTGCCAGCAGCTTTTCAGGGACTGGGGCCAACGTCCTGACTTTC. It translates to CASSFSGTGANVLTF. The full variable domain, completed using reference TRBV7-3 and TRBJ2-6, is GAGVSQTPSNKVTEKGKYVELRCDPISGHTALYWYRQSLGQGPEFLIYFQGTGAADDSGLPNDRFFAVRPEGSVSTLKIQRTERGDSAVYLCASSFSGTGANVLTFGAGSRLTVL.

This chain joins TRBV19 and TRBJ2-5; 9 nucleotides match TRBD2. The V gene's germline CDR1 is LNHDA and CDR2 SQIVND (reference sequence). V trimming: 1 base; J trimming: 5 bases; junction bases outside the gene matches: 5. The CDR3 is 15 residues long. The CDR3 region is CASSIGSGRGETQYF. In nucleotides, the CDR3 is TGTGCCAGTAGTATAGGTAGCGGGAGAGGTGAGACCCAGTACTTC.

The chain employs TRBV19 and TRBJ1-2; D not certain. Germline CDR1 LNHDA, CDR2 SQIVND (reference sequence). The V end lost 3 bases, the J end lost 1 base, and 6 bases lay between the germline ends. CDR3 length equals 13 residues. The CDR3 region has the DNA TGTGCCAGTAGTATTTCAGATAACTATGGCTACACCTTC. Translation gives CASSISDNYGYTF.

The rearrangement joins TRBV5-1 to TRBJ1-1, with a tentative D call TRBD1 (6 bases). The CDR3 contains 16 residues. From germline, CDR1 is SGHRS and CDR2 YFSETQ. V was clipped by 5 bases and J by 2 bases, with 19 bases between them. CDR3: CASRGGGGLGNTEAFF. For the CDR3, the DNA is TGCGCCAGCAGGGGGGGAGGGGGATTGGGTAACACTGAAGCTTTCTTT.

This chain joins TRBV18 and TRBJ2-1; 10 bases agree with TRBD2. The V gene end was trimmed by 2 bases and the J gene end by 8 bases; junction bases not matched to a gene: 6. CDR1 KGHSH and CDR2 LQKENI come from the germline V gene. The CDR3 runs to 15 residues. CDR3 amino acids: CASSPGTSEGYEQFF. The DNA for the CDR3 is TGTGCCAGCTCACCAGGGACTAGCGAGGGATATGAGCAGTTCTTC. Complete variable domain (other parts from reference TRBV18 and TRBJ2-1): NAGVMQNPRHLVRRRGQEARLRCSPMKGHSHVYWYRQLPEEGLKFMVYLQKENIIDESGMPKERFSAEFPKEGPSILRIQQVVRGDSAAYFCASSPGTSEGYEQFFGPGTRLTVL.

The J gene is TRBJ2-7, the V gene TRBV6-1; possibly TRBD1 for D (7 bases). Per the germline V gene, CDR1 is MNHNS and CDR2 is SASEGT. The CDR3 loop spans 16 amino acids. The V gene lost 4 bases and the J gene lost 1 base, with 17 bases spanning the gap. The CDR3 nucleotides read TGTGCCAGCAGTGGTCGCGGGACAGAGTTTTCCTACGAGCAGTACTTC. Amino acids: CASSGRGTEFSYEQYF.

The V call is TRBV7-9, the J call TRBJ2-7, with 12 bases aligning to TRBD2. This CDR3 has 19 amino acids. Germline CDR1 and CDR2: SEHNR and FQNEAQ (reference sequence). The ends lost 5 bases at V and 4 bases at J; junction bases unmatched: 18. CDR3 coding DNA: TGTGCCAGCAGCCCTGCGAGAATAGGACTAGCGGGAAACACTTACGAGCAGTACTTC. Translating gives CASSPARIGLAGNTYEQYF.

For the CDR3, the DNA is TGCAGTGCTAGCGAAGGGAGGCCGTATTTT. Encoded protein: CSASEGRPYF. The chain carries TRBV20-1 and TRBJ2-3; a weak D match, TRBD2 (6 bases). This CDR3 has 10 residues. The V gene's germline CDR1 is DFQATT and CDR2 SNEGSKA (reference sequence). V was trimmed by 3 bases and J by 14 bases, leaving 12 bases between them.

V usage is TRBV28 and J usage is TRBJ2-7; 8 nucleotides line up with TRBD1. The germline CDR1 and CDR2 sequences are MDHEN and SYDVKM. This CDR3 region has 15 residues. J was trimmed by 0 bases and V by 4 bases; bases with no gene match: 5. The CDR3 reads CASSSGQGPSYEQYF. In DNA form, the CDR3 reads TGTGCCAGCAGTTCCGGACAGGGACCCTCCTACGAGCAGTACTTC.

This chain uses TRBV5-1 with TRBJ2-1; weak D call: TRBD1 (7 bases). V dropped 1 base and J dropped 0 bases, with 17 bases sitting between them. This CDR3 comprises 18 residues. Germline CDR1 and CDR2: SGHRS and YFSETQ. CDR3 sequence: CASSLIPGGGLSYNEQFF. The CDR3 DNA reads as TGCGCCAGCAGCTTGATCCCAGGGGGAGGCCTCTCCTACAATGAGCAGTTCTTC.

The V gene is TRBV2, the J gene TRBJ1-1, with a possible D match to TRBD1 (5 bases). V gave up 2 bases and J gave up 8 bases, with 9 bases separating them. The CDR3 has 12 amino acids. The germline V gene has CDR1 SNHLY and CDR2 FYNNEI. CDR3 sequence reads: CASSERGVEAFF. CDR3 nucleotides: TGTGCCAGCAGTGAACGGGGGGTGGAAGCTTTCTTT.

As for this clone: In the same sample, other DNA sequences code for this CDR3. The rearrangement links TRBV7-9 to TRBJ2-5, with D tentatively TRBD2 (6 bases). Trimming removed 8 bases from V and 11 bases from J, with 27 bases in between. Germline V gene lookup returns CDR1 SEHNR and CDR2 FQNEAQ (reference sequence). CDR3 length: 15 residues. The DNA for the CDR3 is TGTGCCAGCGAAACCGGGGGTCAGTCGTATGTGACACAGTACTTC. Residues: CASETGGQSYVTQYF.

The chain carries TRBV6-1 and TRBJ2-7; 10 nucleotides align to TRBD1. There are 14 residues in the CDR3. Trimming took 6 bases from V and 6 from J; bases not matched to a gene: 8. Germline CDR1 and CDR2: MNHNS and SASEGT. CDR3 sequence (DNA): TGTGCCAGCAGACCCGGGACAGGGGTCGTCGAGCAGTACTTC. The encoded protein is CASRPGTGVVEQYF.

The chain links TRBV28 to TRBJ1-2; unclear D gene. The CDR3 length is 13 residues. Germline assignment: CDR1 MDHEN and CDR2 SYDVKM. Trimming shortened V by 10 bases and J by 0 bases, and 12 bases separated the two germline ends. CDR3 amino acids: CATLHPANYGYTF. CDR3 nucleotide sequence: TGTGCCACCTTGCACCCAGCTAACTATGGCTACACCTTC.

The chain joins TRBV18 to TRBJ2-3; TRBD1 matches 7 bases. J was trimmed by 1 base and V by 1 base; bases with no gene match: 2. This CDR3 is built from 15 residues. Germline V gives CDR1 KGHSH, CDR2 LQKENI. DNA of the CDR3: TGTGCCAGCTCACCACAGGGGGCGGGCACAGATACGCAGTATTTT. Translating gives CASSPQGAGTDTQYF.

The chain employs TRBV4-1 and TRBJ1-2, with D possibly matching TRBD1 (6 bases). Trimming took off 3 bases at V and 5 bases at J, with 13 bases between the two ends. The V gene's germline CDR1 is MGHRA and CDR2 YSYEKL. CDR3 size: 14 residues. This chain's CDR3 is CASSQAGDRYGYTF. In DNA form, the CDR3 reads TGCGCCAGCAGCCAGGCAGGGGACCGGTATGGCTACACCTTC.

The rearrangement joins TRBV6-6 to TRBJ2-1, with 10 bases lining up with TRBD1. The CDR3 spans 14 residues. The V and J ends lost 6 bases and 7 bases, in that order; junction bases with no gene match: 6. The V gene's germline CDR1 is MNHNY and CDR2 SVGAGI (reference sequence). The CDR3 DNA sequence: TGTGCCAGCAGGGGACAGGGGCTTACGAATGAGCAGTTCTTC. Its translation: CASRGQGLTNEQFF.

The V gene is TRBV19, the J gene TRBJ2-2, with D perhaps TRBD2 (6 bases). V shed 3 bases and J shed 3 bases, with 11 bases lying between them. The CDR3 runs to 15 residues. CDR1 and CDR2 from the germline V gene are LNHDA and SQIVND (reference sequence). The CDR3 here is CASSIGLAYTGELFF. The CDR3 DNA follows: TGTGCCAGTAGTATTGGTCTAGCGTACACCGGGGAGCTGTTTTTT.

Note on this clone: It is likely a read error, because the conserved phenylalanine at the end of the CDR3 is missing. No DNA is shown, since the ends of the CDR3 on it are uncertain; the CDR3 is the one TCRdb lists. The V and J genes are TRBV5-4 and TRBJ2-7; the D call of TRBD2 is as the table states it, not checked on the DNA. The CDR3 region is 11 residues in length, termini included. Germline V CDR1 and CDR2: SGHNT, YYREEE (reference sequence). The CDR3 loop reads CASSYLAGGRY.

The rearrangement joins TRBV5-1 to TRBJ1-2, with D tentatively TRBD1 (5 bases). Trimming took 0 bases from V and 0 from J, leaving 9 bases between them. This CDR3 is built from 15 residues. Germline CDR1 SGHRS, CDR2 YFSETQ. This chain's CDR3 is CASSLVQEANYGYTF. The CDR3 coding sequence is TGCGCCAGCAGCTTGGTACAGGAAGCTAACTATGGCTACACCTTC.

V is TRBV5-6 and J is TRBJ2-7, with a weak D call TRBD1 (5 bases). This CDR3 is built from 14 residues. Germline V gene lookup returns CDR1 SGHDT and CDR2 YYEEEE. Deletions cut 5 bases from V and 7 bases from J, with 19 bases between. The CDR3 DNA reads TGTGCCAGCAGGCCATTGAACAGGCAAGGGGAGCAGTACTTC. Its protein product is CASRPLNRQGEQYF. The complete variable domain, with remaining parts taken from reference TRBV5-6 and TRBJ2-7, reads DAGVTQSPTHLIKTRGQQVTLRCSPKSGHDTVSWYQQALGQGPQFIFQYYEEEERQRGNFPDRFSGHQFPNYSSELNVNALLLGDSALYLCASRPLNRQGEQYFGPGTRLTVT.

V usage is TRBV10-3 and J usage is TRBJ1-3; TRBD1 might be the D (5 bases). In germline, CDR1 is ENHRY, CDR2 SYGVKD. V shed 8 bases and J shed 0 bases, with 8 bases lying between them. The CDR3 is 13 amino acids. Here the CDR3 reads CAIAGFSGNTIYF. CDR3 sequence (DNA): TGTGCCATCGCAGGGTTCTCTGGAAACACCATATATTTT.

This rearrangement joins TRBV28 to TRBJ2-7; perhaps TRBD1 as D (6 bases). V shed 2 bases and J shed 3 bases, with 26 bases lying between them. The germline gives CDR1 MDHEN, CDR2 SYDVKM. The CDR3 loop spans 19 amino acids. The CDR3 bases are TGTGCCAGCAGTTTAGGCCGGGACACCCCCCGCTTGCGGATCTACGAGCAGTACTTC. It yields the protein CASSLGRDTPRLRIYEQYF.

The V and J genes are TRBV18 and TRBJ2-1, with 14 bases matching TRBD2. V lost 1 base, J lost 9 bases, and 2 bases stayed unmatched. CDR1 and CDR2 (germline): KGHSH, LQKENI. The CDR3 has 15 residues. The DNA of the CDR3 is TGTGCCAGCTCACCACAGGGGACTAGCGGGGGTGAGCAGTTCTTC. Amino acid sequence: CASSPQGTSGGEQFF.

The chain employs TRBV28 and TRBJ1-1, with a weak D call TRBD1 (5 bases). The ends were cut back, 6 bases at V and 5 bases at J, with 10 bases in the middle. The CDR3 has 12 residues. Germline V CDR1 and CDR2: MDHEN, SYDVKM. The CDR3 reads CASSGRGTEAFF. The CDR3 DNA reads as TGTGCCAGCAGCGGGAGGGGTACTGAAGCTTTCTTT.

CDR3 DNA: TGTGCCAGCAGATCGGGACAGGGAGTTGGCTACACCTTC. Translating gives CASRSGQGVGYTF. This chain connects TRBV27 to TRBJ1-2; 9 positions match TRBD1. The germline CDR1 and CDR2 sequences are MNHEY and SMNVEV (reference sequence). The CDR3 is 13 amino acids. After removal of 6 bases from V and 7 bases from J, the junction contained 6 bases not matched to a gene.

The rearrangement links TRBV11-2 to TRBJ2-2; tentative D call: TRBD1 (6 bases). With 7 bases removed from V and 0 bases from J, the gap between germline ends came to 15 bases. The CDR3 runs 16 residues. The germline V gene encodes CDR1 SGHAT and CDR2 FQNNGV. The CDR3 DNA is TGTGCCAGCAAAATAATCGGGACAACGAACACCGGGGAGCTGTTTTTT. Its translation is CASKIIGTTNTGELFF.